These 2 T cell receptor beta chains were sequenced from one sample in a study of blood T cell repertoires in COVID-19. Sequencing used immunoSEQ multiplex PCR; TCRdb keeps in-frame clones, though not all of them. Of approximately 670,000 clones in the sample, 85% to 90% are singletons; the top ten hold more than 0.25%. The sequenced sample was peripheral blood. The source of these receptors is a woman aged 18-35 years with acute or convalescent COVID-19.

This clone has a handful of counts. The CDR3, as DNA: TGTGCCAGCAGTGAATCGGGTGGGGGGGAAAAACTGTTTTTT. As protein: CASSESGGGEKLFF. V and J are TRBV25-1 and TRBJ1-4, with D possibly TRBD1 on 5 matching bases. The germline V and J ends were trimmed by 1 base and 8 bases, with 11 bases remaining between them. CDR1 is MGHDK, CDR2 SYGVNS, per germline. The CDR3 runs 14 residues.

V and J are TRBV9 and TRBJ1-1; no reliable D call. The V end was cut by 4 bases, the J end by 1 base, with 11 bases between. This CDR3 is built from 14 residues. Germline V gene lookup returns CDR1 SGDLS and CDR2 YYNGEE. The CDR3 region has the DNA TGTGCCAGCAGCCCACGGGTGGGGAACACTGAAGCTTTCTTT. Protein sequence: CASSPRVGNTEAFF.